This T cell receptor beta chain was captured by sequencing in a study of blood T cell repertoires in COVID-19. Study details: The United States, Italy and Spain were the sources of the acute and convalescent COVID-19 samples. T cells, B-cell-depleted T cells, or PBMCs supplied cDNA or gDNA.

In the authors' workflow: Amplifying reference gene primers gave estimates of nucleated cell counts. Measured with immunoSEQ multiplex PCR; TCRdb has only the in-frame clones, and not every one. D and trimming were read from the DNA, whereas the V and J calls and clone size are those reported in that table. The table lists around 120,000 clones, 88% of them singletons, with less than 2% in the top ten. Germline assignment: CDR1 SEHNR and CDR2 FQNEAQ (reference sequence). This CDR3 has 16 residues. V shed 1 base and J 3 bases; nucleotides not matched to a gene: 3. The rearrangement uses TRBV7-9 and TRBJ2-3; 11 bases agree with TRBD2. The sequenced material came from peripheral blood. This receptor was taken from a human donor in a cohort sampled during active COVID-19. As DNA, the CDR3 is TGTGCCAGCAGCTTAGGCCCTAGCGGGAGGACAGATACGCAGTATTTT. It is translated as CASSLGPSGRTDTQYF.